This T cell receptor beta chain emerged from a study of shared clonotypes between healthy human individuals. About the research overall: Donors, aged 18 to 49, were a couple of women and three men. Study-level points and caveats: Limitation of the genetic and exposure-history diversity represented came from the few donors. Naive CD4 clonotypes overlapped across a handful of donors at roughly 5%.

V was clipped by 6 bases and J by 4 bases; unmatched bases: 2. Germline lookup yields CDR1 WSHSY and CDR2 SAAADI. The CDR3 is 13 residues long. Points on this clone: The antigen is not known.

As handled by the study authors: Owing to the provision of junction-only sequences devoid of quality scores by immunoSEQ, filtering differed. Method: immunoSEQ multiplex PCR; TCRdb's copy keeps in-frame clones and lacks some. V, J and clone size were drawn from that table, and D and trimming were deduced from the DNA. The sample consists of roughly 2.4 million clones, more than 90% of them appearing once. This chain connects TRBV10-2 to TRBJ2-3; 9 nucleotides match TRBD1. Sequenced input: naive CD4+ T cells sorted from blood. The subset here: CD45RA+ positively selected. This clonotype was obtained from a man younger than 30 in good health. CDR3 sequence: CASRGTGSDTQYF. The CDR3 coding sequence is TGCGCCAGCAGGGGGACAGGGTCAGATACGCAGTATTTT.